One sample yielded the 5 T cell receptor beta chains listed below, sequenced in a study of CXCR3-negative and CXCR3-positive naive CD8 T cells (dated by TCRdb to the late 2010s). Paper-wide results and their limitations: TRB CDR3s from CXCR3-positive naive cells showed higher hydrophobicity (lower Kidera factor 4), lower energy, and higher strength and volume indices than CXCR3-negative naive cells.

The data were produced on a NextSeq 550. The Human TCR Profiling Kit (MiLaboratory) was used to prepare UMI-labeled 5' RACE TRB cDNA libraries. The reads went through TCRdb reprocessing, and each CDR3 protein sequence gets one entry with no DNA. The table of this sample itemizes some 150,000 distinct CDR3 sequences. The ten largest clonotypes hold about 0.28% of the sample. Their target antigens are unknown. The specimen was naive CXCR3+ CD8+ T cells from blood. In the paper's terms, the cell subset or site label means: CD45RO-CCR7+CD27+CD95- naive CD8+ T cells expressing CXCR3 (TNR3+). The receptor source for this set is a human donor in good health. Some clones in this sample may be carry-over from other donors' samples.

The CDR3 loop reads CASSYTPITGELFF. V and J are TRBV11-2 and TRBJ2-2; the TCRdb call, TRBD1, lacks DNA for checking. The CDR3 has 14 residues. CDR1 SGHAT and CDR2 FQNNGV come from the germline V gene.

This chain uses TRBV12-5 with TRBJ2-7; absent DNA, TCRdb's TRBD2 call cannot be checked. The CDR3 spans 14 residues. Germline V gene sequence: CDR1 LGHNT, CDR2 FRNRAP. The CDR3 protein is CASGTTNSLLEQYF.

J is TRBJ2-7 and V is TRBV5-1. Germline CDR1 and CDR2: SGHRS and YFSETQ. CDR3 length equals 12 residues. The CDR3 region is CASSLGGSGQYF.

The chain employs TRBV20-1 and TRBJ2-7; lacking DNA, the TRBD2 call made by TCRdb goes unchecked. CDR1 is DFQATT, CDR2 SNEGSKA, per germline (reference sequence). CDR3 length equals 13 residues. CDR3 loop: CSAFQRENYEQYF.

This rearrangement joins TRBV23-1 to TRBJ2-1; TCRdb selects TRBD2, and the lack of DNA leaves this call unchecked. TRBV23-1 is identified as an open reading frame with a role that is uncertain. The CDR3 has 17 amino acids. The CDR3 loop reads CASSRENWSWSYNEQFF.